Detailed here is one T cell receptor beta chain. Antigen specificity is unknown. The CDR3 sequence is 13 residues long. V dropped 5 bases and J dropped 4; count of bases not matched to a gene: 5. The germline V gene has CDR1 SQVTM and CDR2 ANQGSEA. This sample is drawn from a study of beta chain features in type 1 diabetes. Isolated RNA was reverse transcribed in full, so expressed TCRB transcripts were sequenced. Measured with immunoSEQ multiplex PCR; TCRdb has only the in-frame clones, and not every one. This sample carries around 250,000 clones, roughly 13% of them seen once, and the ten largest clones take approximately 0.02%. Study-wide points: The study found that naive, central memory and Treg TCRB repertoires appeared more similar in patients than in healthy donors. TCRB CDR3s from Type 1 diabetes patients were moderately but significantly shorter in all four CD4+ subsets.

Sequencing input: naive CD4+ T cells from blood. The clonotype was recovered from a man aged 25 to 40 with type 1 diabetes. The V call is TRBV29-1, the J call TRBJ2-7; the match to TRBD2 covers 10 bases. Written as DNA, the CDR3 is TGCAGCGTTAAGGCTAGCGGGAGATACGAGCAGTACTTC. It is translated as CSVKASGRYEQYF.